This is a list of T cell receptor beta chains from one sample in a study of T cell responses to AZD1222 COVID-19 vaccine. Sequencing used immunoSEQ multiplex PCR; TCRdb keeps in-frame clones, though not all of them. The sample yields 95,000 to 150,000 clones, around 92% seen once. The sequencing here drew on peripheral blood, taken on day 0 of AZD1222 vaccination. These receptors were collected from an adult in good health. The CDR3 runs from the conserved cysteine through the conserved F or W. The order of the fields is V gene, clone size, J gene, D gene, CDR3 protein, CDR3 DNA. A D gene is named only where the DNA matches it firmly. Only part of the rows carry a size: once, few, many, or a class if the clone is expanded.

TRBV5-1	.	TRBJ2-1	TRBD1	CASSWTGFSDEQFF	TGCGCCAGCAGCTGGACAGGTTTTTCGGATGAGCAGTTCTTC
TRBV20-1	.	TRBJ2-5	TRBD2	CSASLGTSRETQYF	TGCAGTGCTAGTTTAGGGACTAGCAGAGAGACCCAGTACTTC
TRBV11-3	.	TRBJ2-7	.	CASSLGNGPYEQYF	TGTGCCAGCAGCTTGGGGAACGGACCCTACGAGCAGTACTTC
TRBV5-1	.	TRBJ2-1	TRBD2	CASSSGSSYNEQFF	TGCGCCAGCTCCAGCGGGAGCTCCTACAATGAGCAGTTCTTC
TRBV6-5	.	TRBJ2-7	.	CASSYSGQSSYEQYF	TGTGCCAGCAGTTACTCAGGACAGTCCTCCTACGAGCAGTACTTC
TRBV5-1	once	TRBJ2-7	TRBD2	CASSLASGRAGGSYEQYF	TGCGCCAGCAGCTTAGCTAGCGGGAGGGCCGGAGGATCCTACGAGCAGTACTTC
TRBV5-6	.	TRBJ1-6	TRBD1	CASSYPTGNLNSPLHF	TGTGCCAGCAGTTACCCGACAGGGAACCTTAATTCACCCCTCCACTTT
TRBV4-2	once	TRBJ2-3	TRBD2	CASSQDAASGRAPQPNTQYF	TGTGCCAGCAGCCAAGATGCAGCTAGCGGGAGGGCCCCTCAACCTAATACGCAGTATTTT
TRBV27	.	TRBJ1-2	.	CASSLKSYGRGFYGYTF	TGTGCCAGCAGTTTAAAGAGTTACGGCCGCGGATTCTATGGCTACACCTTC
TRBV6-1	.	TRBJ1-2	.	CASSEGWRDYGYTF	TGTGCCAGCAGTGAAGGGTGGAGAGACTATGGCTACACCTTC
TRBV29-1	.	TRBJ2-7	.	CSVGGGTVSYEQYF	TGCAGCGTTGGTGGGGGGACGGTGTCCTACGAGCAGTACTTC
TRBV12-3/TRBV12-4	.	TRBJ2-3	.	CASRAVVKDTQYF	TGTGCCAGCAGGGCAGTGGTGAAAGATACGCAGTATTTT
TRBV10-3	once	TRBJ1-2	.	CAISGGTSYNYGYTF	TGTGCCATCAGTGGAGGGACGTCGTATAACTATGGCTACACCTTC
TRBV3-1/TRBV3-2	.	TRBJ1-6	.	CASSQGNSPLHF	TGTGCCAGCAGCCAAGGCAACTCACCCCTCCACTTT
TRBV27	.	TRBJ1-3	.	CASRGTAGNTIYF	TGTGCCAGCAGGGGGACGGCCGGAAACACCATATATTTT
TRBV5-6	.	TRBJ1-2	TRBD1	CASSPGQGVYGYTF	TGTGCCAGCAGCCCAGGACAGGGGGTATATGGCTACACCTTC
TRBV7-8	.	TRBJ2-1	TRBD2	CASSQTSGGIDEQFF	TGTGCCAGCAGCCAAACTAGCGGCGGAATCGATGAGCAGTTCTTC
TRBV6-4	.	TRBJ2-3	.	CASRKEADTDTQYF	TGTGCCAGCAGGAAGGAGGCAGACACAGATACGCAGTATTTT
TRBV12-3/TRBV12-4	.	TRBJ1-1	.	CASRPGAYGSFF	TGTGCCAGCAGACCCGGAGCATATGGGTCTTTCTTT
TRBV30	.	TRBJ1-1	.	CAWSVLIGGTEAFF	TGTGCCTGGAGTGTATTAATAGGAGGCACTGAAGCTTTCTTT
TRBV10-3	.	TRBJ1-6	.	CAISEVTGRGIHF	TGTGCCATCAGTGAGGTCACAGGCAGAGGGATCCACTTT
TRBV5-4	.	TRBJ1-6	TRBD1	CASSLLQGSYNSPLHF	TGTGCCAGCAGCTTGTTACAGGGGTCCTATAATTCACCCCTCCACTTT
TRBV3-1/TRBV3-2	once	TRBJ2-7	.	CASSQETGRREQYF	TGTGCCAGCAGCCAAGAGACAGGCCGTCGGGAGCAGTACTTC
TRBV7-9	.	TRBJ1-4	TRBD1	CASSATGGAGEKLFF	TGTGCCAGCAGCGCGACAGGGGGTGCAGGTGAAAAACTGTTTTTT
TRBV6-5	.	TRBJ2-7	.	CASSDSPNPYEQYF	TGTGCCAGCAGCGACTCCCCAAATCCCTACGAGCAGTACTTC
TRBV5-1	.	TRBJ2-1	TRBD2	CASSRGTSGDNEQFF	TGCGCCAGCAGCCGCGGGACTAGCGGAGACAATGAGCAGTTCTTC
TRBV27	.	TRBJ1-6	TRBD1	CASSPDRGNSPLHF	TGTGCCAGCAGCCCCGACAGGGGTAATTCACCCCTCCACTTT
TRBV6-1	.	TRBJ1-3	.	CASSELSGSGNTIYF	TGTGCCAGCAGTGAACTCTCGGGTTCTGGAAACACCATATATTTT
TRBV9	.	TRBJ2-7	.	CASSLDTQSYEQYF	TGTGCCAGCAGCCTGGACACCCAGTCCTACGAGCAGTACTTC
TRBV12-5	.	TRBJ2-5	.	CASGLGTTETQYF	TGTGCTAGTGGTTTGGGGACAACGGAGACCCAGTACTTC
TRBV19	.	TRBJ2-1	.	CASSPGPGSYNEQFF	TGTGCCAGTAGTCCCGGACCCGGCTCCTACAATGAGCAGTTCTTC
TRBV7-9	.	TRBJ1-2	.	CASSLSRVLANYGYTF	TGTGCCAGCAGCTTAAGCCGGGTCCTAGCTAACTATGGCTACACCTTC
TRBV3-1/TRBV3-2	.	TRBJ1-4	.	CASSQDWNNEKLFF	TGTGCCAGCAGCCAAGACTGGAACAATGAAAAACTGTTTTTT
TRBV9	.	TRBJ1-2	.	CASSTARNIYGYTF	TGTGCCAGCAGTACGGCTCGGAACATCTATGGCTACACCTTC
TRBV19	.	TRBJ1-1	.	CASRAGRQYTEAFF	TGTGCCAGTAGAGCAGGGAGGCAATACACTGAAGCTTTCTTT
TRBV15	once	TRBJ1-2	.	CATSRAGDNYGYTF	TGTGCCACCAGCAGGGCAGGGGATAACTATGGCTACACCTTC
TRBV5-1	.	TRBJ1-1	.	CASSVSGDTEAFF	TGCGCCAGCAGCGTCTCCGGGGACACTGAAGCTTTCTTT
TRBV4-1	.	TRBJ1-4	TRBD1	CASSQEGTGGGKLFF	TGCGCCAGCAGCCAAGAGGGGACAGGGGGCGGAAAACTGTTTTTT
TRBV7-3	.	TRBJ1-1	.	CASSLLPGNTEAFF	TGTGCCAGCAGCTTACTTCCTGGGAACACTGAAGCTTTCTTT
TRBV7-8	.	TRBJ1-1	.	CASSLVGRTLNTEAFF	TGTGCCAGCAGCTTAGTTGGAAGGACGCTGAACACTGAAGCTTTCTTT
TRBV18	.	TRBJ1-2	TRBD1	CASSRTGDLYGYTF	TGTGCCAGCTCAAGGACAGGGGACCTCTATGGCTACACCTTC
TRBV7-8	.	TRBJ2-3	TRBD2	CASSLLVAGVDTQYF	TGTGCCAGCAGCCTCTTGGTAGCGGGAGTTGATACGCAGTATTTT
TRBV5-6	.	TRBJ2-3	.	CASSLVGGVRNTQYF	TGTGCCAGCAGCTTGGTAGGGGGGGTACGCAATACGCAGTATTTT
TRBV3-1/TRBV3-2	.	TRBJ2-2	.	CASSQGWQRGELFF	TGTGCCAGCAGCCAAGGATGGCAACGCGGGGAGCTGTTTTTT